This TCR beta chain was identified during a study of T-cell reconstitution after alpha-beta-depleted transplantation in children. The V and J ends lost 4 bases and 7 bases, in that order; junction bases with no gene match: 15. The CDR3 consists of 16 residues. Germline V CDR1 and CDR2: MGHDK, SYGVNS. This clonotype was seen a few times. Unique molecular identifiers tagged the TCRbeta library. TCRdb reprocessed the PCR reads via MiXCR and lists one record per CDR3 protein. The sample records about 360,000 distinct CDR3 sequences, 13% being singletons. The source of this sequence is a human donor who donated a stem cell graft to a child with Fanconi anemia. Here the sequenced sample was PBMCs, taken from the stem cell graft. The V and J genes are TRBV25-1 and TRBJ1-2; 7 bases fit TRBD1. CDR3 amino acids: CASSGGGSGVYGGYTF. CDR3 DNA: TGTGCCAGCAGTGGAGGGGGCAGCGGGGTCTATGGTGGCTACACCTTC.